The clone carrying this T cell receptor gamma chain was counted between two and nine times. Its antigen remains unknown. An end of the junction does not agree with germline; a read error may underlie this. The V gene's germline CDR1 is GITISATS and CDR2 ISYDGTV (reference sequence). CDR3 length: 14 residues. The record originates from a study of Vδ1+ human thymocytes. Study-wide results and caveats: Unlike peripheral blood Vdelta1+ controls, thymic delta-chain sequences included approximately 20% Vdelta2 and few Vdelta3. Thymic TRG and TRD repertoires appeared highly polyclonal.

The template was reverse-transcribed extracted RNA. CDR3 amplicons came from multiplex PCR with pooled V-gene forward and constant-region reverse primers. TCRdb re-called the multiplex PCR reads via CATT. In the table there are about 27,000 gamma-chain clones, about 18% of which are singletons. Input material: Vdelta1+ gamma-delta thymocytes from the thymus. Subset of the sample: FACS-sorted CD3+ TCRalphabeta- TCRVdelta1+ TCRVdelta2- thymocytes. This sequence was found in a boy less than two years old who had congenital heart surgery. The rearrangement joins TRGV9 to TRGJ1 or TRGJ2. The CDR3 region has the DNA TGTGCCTTGTGGGAGGCACCCCGGGGTTATAAGGAACTCTTT. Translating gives CALWEAPRGYKELF.